The clone carrying this T cell receptor beta chain has only a few counts. The target antigen is unknown. Only in-frame clones appear in the TCRdb table, and some are missing; sequencing was by immunoSEQ multiplex PCR. In the table there are about 82,000 clones, roughly 87% of which are singletons. The germline V gene encodes CDR1 LGHDT and CDR2 YNNKEL (reference sequence). This CDR3 has 14 residues. The V segment lost 8 bases and the J segment 3 bases; nucleotides outside the gene matches: 3. The sample belongs to a study of T cell responses to AZD1222 COVID-19 vaccine. Study-level findings and limits: Spike-specific TCRs gained breadth and depth after people received two AZD1222 doses. Donors, mostly white British, included more females; clonal diversity was possibly underestimated.

This specimen consisted of peripheral blood, obtained 28 days after the second AZD1222 dose. The sequence was collected from an adult who received the AZD1222 COVID-19 vaccine. The chain uses TRBV3-1 (or the pseudogene TRBV3-2) and TRBJ2-5; 13 nucleotides align to TRBD2. CDR3 region: CASDTSGGEETQYF. The CDR3 DNA sequence: TGTGCCAGCGATACTAGCGGGGGGGAAGAGACCCAGTACTTC.